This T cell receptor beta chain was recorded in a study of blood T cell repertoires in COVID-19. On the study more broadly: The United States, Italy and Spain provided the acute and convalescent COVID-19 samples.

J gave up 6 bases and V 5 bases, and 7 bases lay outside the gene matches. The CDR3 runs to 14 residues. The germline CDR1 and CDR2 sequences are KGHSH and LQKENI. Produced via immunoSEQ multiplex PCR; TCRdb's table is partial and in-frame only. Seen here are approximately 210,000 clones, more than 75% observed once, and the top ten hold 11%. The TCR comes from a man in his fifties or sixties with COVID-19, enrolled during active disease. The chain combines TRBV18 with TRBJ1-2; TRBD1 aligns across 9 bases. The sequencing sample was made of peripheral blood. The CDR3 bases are TGTGCCAGCTCATCACAGGGGGCGGTTGATGGCTACACCTTC. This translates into CASSSQGAVDGYTF.